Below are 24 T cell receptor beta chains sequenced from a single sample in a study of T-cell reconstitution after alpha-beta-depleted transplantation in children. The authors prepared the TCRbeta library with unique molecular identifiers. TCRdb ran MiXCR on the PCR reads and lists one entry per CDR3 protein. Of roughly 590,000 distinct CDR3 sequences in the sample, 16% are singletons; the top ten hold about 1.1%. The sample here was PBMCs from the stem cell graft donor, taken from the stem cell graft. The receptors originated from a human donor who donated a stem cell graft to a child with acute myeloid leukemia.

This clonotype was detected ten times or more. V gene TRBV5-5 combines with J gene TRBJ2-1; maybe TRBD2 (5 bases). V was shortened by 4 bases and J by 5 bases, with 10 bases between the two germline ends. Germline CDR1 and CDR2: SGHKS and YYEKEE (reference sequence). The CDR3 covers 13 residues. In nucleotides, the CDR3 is TGTGCCAGCAGCCGAGCGGAGCACAATGAGCAGTTCTTC. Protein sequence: CASSRAEHNEQFF.

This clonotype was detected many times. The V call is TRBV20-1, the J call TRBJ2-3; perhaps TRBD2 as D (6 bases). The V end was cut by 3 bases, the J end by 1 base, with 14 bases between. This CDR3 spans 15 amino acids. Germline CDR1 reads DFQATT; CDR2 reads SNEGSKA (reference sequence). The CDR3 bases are TGCAGTGCTAGTGGGGACTCTAGGGGCACAGATACGCAGTATTTT. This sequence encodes CSASGDSRGTDTQYF.

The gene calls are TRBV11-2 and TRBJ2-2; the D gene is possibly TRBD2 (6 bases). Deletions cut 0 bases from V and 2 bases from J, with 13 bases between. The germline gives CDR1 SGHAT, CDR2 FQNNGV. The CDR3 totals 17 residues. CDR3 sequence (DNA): TGTGCCAGCAGCTTAGATGCCGGGACTTCAAACACCGGGGAGCTGTTTTTT. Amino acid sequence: CASSLDAGTSNTGELFF.

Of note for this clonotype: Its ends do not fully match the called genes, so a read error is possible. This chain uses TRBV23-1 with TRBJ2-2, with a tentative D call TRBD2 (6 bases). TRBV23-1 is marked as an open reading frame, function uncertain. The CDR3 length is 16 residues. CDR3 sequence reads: CASSQRGTSKTGELFF. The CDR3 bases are TGCGCCAGCAGTCAACGGGGGACGTCGAAGACCGGGGAGCTGTTTTTT.

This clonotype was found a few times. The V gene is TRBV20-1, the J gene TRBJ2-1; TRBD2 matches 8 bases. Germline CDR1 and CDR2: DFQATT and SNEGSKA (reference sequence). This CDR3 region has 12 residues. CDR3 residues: CGGRGGVNEQFF. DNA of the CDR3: TGCGGTGGCCGGGGGGGAGTTAATGAGCAGTTCTTC.

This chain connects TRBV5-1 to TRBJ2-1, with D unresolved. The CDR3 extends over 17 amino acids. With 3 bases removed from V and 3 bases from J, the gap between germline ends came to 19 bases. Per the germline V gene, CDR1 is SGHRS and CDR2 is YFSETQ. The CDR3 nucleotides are TGCGCCAGCAGCTCTCCTTATTCGGATTCAAACTACAATGAGCAGTTCTTC. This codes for CASSSPYSDSNYNEQFF.

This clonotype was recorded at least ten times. CDR3 sequence: CSVGLAGRTAYNEQFF. CDR3 coding DNA: TGCAGCGTGGGACTAGCGGGGAGAACGGCGTACAATGAGCAGTTCTTC. The chain uses TRBV29-1 and TRBJ2-1; 13 bases line up with TRBD2. The V segment lost 6 bases and the J segment 4 bases; nucleotides outside the gene matches: 9. The CDR3 has 16 residues. CDR1 is SQVTM and CDR2 is ANQGSEA in the germline V gene.

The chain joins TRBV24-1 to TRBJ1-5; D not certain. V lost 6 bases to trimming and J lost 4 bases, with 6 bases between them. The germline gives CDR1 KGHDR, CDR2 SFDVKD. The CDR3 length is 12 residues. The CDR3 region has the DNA TGTGCCACCAGTATTGGGAATCAGCCCCAGCATTTT. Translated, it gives CATSIGNQPQHF.

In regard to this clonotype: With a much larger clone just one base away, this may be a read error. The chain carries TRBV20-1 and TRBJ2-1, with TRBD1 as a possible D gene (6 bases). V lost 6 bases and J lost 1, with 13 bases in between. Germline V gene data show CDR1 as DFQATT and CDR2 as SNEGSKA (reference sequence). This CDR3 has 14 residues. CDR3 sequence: CSALRGGSYNEQFF. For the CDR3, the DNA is TGCAGTGCCCTTAGAGGGGGTTCCTACAATGAGCAGTTCTTC.

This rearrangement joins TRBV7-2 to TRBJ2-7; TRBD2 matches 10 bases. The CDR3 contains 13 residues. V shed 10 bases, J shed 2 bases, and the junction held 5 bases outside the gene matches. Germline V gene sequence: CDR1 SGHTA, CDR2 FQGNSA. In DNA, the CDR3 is TGTGCCACTAGGAGCGGGGGGGCCTACGAGCAGTACTTC. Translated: CATRSGGAYEQYF.

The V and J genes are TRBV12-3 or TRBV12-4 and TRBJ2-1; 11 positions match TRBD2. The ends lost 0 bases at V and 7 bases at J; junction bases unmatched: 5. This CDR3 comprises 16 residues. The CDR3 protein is CASSLAPGTSGNEQFF. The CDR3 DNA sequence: TGTGCCAGCAGTTTAGCCCCCGGGACTAGCGGTAATGAGCAGTTCTTC.

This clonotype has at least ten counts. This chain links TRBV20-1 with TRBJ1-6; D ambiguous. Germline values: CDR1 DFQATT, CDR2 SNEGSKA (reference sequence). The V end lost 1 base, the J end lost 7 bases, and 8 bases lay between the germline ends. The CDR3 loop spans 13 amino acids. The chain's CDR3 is CSARARQNSPLHF. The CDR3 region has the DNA TGCAGTGCTAGAGCCCGGCAGAATTCACCCCTCCACTTT.

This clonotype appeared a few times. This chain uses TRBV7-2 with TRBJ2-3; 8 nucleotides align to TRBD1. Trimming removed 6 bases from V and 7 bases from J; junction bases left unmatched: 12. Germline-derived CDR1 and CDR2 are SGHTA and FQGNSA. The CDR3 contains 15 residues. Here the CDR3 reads CASSLGTGVAYTQYF. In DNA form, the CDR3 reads TGTGCCAGCAGTCTCGGGACAGGCGTCGCTTATACGCAGTATTTT.

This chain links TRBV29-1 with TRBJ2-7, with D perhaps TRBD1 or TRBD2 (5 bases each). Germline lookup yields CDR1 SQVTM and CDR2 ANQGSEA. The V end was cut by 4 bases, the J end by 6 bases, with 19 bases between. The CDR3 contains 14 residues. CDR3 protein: CSVGRAGLLGEQYF. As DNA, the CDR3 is TGCAGCGTTGGCAGGGCGGGTCTTCTTGGCGAGCAGTACTTC.

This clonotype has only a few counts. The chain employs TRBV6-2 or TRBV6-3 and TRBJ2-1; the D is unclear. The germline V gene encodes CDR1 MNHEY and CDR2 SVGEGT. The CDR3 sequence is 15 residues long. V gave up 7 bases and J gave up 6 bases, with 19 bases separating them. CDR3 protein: CASNRPGRSFNEQFF. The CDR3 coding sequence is TGTGCCAGCAATAGACCCGGGCGGTCATTCAATGAGCAGTTCTTC.

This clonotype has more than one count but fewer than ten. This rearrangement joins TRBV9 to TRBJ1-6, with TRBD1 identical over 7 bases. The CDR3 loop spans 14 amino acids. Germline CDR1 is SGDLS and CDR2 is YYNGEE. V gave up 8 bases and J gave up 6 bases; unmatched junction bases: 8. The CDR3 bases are TGTGCCAGTCAAAAGGGACAGCTTAATTCACCCCTCCACTTT. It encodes CASQKGQLNSPLHF.

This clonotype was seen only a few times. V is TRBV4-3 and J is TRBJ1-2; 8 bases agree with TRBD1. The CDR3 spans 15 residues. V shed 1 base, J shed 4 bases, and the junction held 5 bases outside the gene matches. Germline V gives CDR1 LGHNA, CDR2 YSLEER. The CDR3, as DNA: TGCGCCAGCAGCCAAGCCCCGGGACAGGTCTATGGCTACACCTTC. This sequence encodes CASSQAPGQVYGYTF.

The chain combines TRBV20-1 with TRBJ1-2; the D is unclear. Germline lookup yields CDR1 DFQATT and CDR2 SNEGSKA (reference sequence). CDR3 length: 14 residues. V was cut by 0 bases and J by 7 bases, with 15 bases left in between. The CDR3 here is CSARDRGSQSGYTF. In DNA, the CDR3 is TGCAGTGCTAGAGATCGCGGGAGCCAGAGTGGCTACACCTTC.

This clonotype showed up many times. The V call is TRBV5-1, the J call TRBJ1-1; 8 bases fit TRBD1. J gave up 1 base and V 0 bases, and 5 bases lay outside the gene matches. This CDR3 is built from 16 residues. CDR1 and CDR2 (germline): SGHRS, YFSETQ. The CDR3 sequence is CASSLAGRGPNTEAFF. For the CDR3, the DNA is TGCGCCAGCAGCTTGGCCGGCAGGGGGCCGAACACTGAAGCTTTCTTT.

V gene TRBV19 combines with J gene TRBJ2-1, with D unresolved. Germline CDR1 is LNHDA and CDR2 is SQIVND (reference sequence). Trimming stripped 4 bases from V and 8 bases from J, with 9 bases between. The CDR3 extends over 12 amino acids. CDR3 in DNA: TGTGCCAGTAGTACCCGGCGCGATGAGCAGTTCTTC. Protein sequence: CASSTRRDEQFF.

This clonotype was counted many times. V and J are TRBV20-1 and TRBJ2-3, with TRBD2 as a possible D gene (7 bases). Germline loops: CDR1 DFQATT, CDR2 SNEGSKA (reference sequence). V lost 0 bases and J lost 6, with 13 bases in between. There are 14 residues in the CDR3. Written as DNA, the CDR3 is TGCAGTGCTAGAGATAGGGGGGGCCTGGATACGCAGTATTTT. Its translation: CSARDRGGLDTQYF.

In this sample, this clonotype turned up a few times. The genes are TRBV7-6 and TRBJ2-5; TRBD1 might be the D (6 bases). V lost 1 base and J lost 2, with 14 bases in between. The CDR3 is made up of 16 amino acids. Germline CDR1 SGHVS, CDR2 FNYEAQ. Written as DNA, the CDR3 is TGTGCCAGCAGCTTAGTAGGACAGACTCCTCAAGAGACCCAGTACTTC. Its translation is CASSLVGQTPQETQYF. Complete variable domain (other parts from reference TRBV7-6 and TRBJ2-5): GAGVSQSPRYKVTKRGQDVALRCDPISGHVSLYWYRQALGQGPEFLTYFNYEAQQDKSGLPNDRFSAERPEGSISTLTIQRTEQRDSAMYRCASSLVGQTPQETQYFGPGTRLLVL.

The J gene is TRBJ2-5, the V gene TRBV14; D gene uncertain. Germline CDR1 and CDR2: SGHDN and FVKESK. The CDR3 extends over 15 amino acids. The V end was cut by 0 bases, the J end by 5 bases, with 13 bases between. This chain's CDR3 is CASSQDLPLGETQYF. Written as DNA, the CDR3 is TGTGCCAGCAGCCAAGACCTCCCGCTGGGGGAGACCCAGTACTTC.

The CDR3 protein is CSVEVSGADTQYF. In DNA, the CDR3 is TGCAGCGTTGAGGTATCAGGGGCAGATACGCAGTATTTT. The chain employs TRBV29-1 and TRBJ2-3, with D perhaps matching TRBD1 (6 bases). The CDR3 extends over 13 amino acids. V was cut by 3 bases and J by 4 bases, with 11 bases left in between. The V gene's germline CDR1 is SQVTM and CDR2 ANQGSEA.